The clone carrying this T cell receptor (beta chain) occurred a few times. Germline CDR1 is SGHTA and CDR2 is FQGNSA. Trimming removed 2 bases at V and 0 bases at J, with 5 bases between. The CDR3 sequence is 14 residues long. The data derive from a study of beta chain features in type 1 diabetes. Isolated RNA was reverse transcribed in full, so expressed TCRB transcripts were sequenced. TCRdb keeps only in-frame clones here, not all; method: immunoSEQ multiplex PCR. The data contain roughly 450,000 clones, around 14% of them singletons. The TCR was taken from a man younger than 45 in good health. The V and J genes are TRBV7-2 and TRBJ2-4; D ambiguous. The sample taken for sequencing was naive CD4+ T cells from blood. This CDR3 is CASSLPAAKNIQYF. In DNA, the CDR3 is TGTGCCAGCAGCTTACCAGCAGCCAAAAACATTCAGTACTTC.